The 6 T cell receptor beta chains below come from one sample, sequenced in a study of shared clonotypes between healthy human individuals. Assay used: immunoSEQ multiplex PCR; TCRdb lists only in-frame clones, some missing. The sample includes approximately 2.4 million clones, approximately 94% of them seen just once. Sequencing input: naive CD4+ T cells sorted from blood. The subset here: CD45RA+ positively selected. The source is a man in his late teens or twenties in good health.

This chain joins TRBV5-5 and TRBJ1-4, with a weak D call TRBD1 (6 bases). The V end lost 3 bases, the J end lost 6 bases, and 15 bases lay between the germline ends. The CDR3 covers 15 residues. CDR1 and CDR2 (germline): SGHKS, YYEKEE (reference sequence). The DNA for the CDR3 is TGTGCCAGCAGCTCCACAGGGAGGGAGGATGAAAAACTGTTTTTT. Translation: CASSSTGREDEKLFF.

The CDR3 loop reads CSVGGRGDNEQFF. The CDR3 coding sequence is TGCAGCGTTGGAGGCAGGGGTGACAATGAGCAGTTCTTC. The chain is built from TRBV29-1 and TRBJ2-1, with D tentatively TRBD1 (6 bases). Germline V gene data show CDR1 as SQVTM and CDR2 as ANQGSEA. This CDR3 is 13 amino acids long. Trimming left V 4 bases short and J 5 bases short, with 12 bases between.

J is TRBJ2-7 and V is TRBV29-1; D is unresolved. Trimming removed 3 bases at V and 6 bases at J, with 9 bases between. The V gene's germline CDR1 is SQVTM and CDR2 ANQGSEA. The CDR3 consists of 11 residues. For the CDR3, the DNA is TGCAGCGTTGATCCCCCCCGCGAGCAGTACTTC. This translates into CSVDPPREQYF.

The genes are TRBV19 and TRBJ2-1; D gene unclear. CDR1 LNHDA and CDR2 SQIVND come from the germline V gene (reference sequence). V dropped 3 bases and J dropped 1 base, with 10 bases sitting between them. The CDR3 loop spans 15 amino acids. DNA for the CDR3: TGTGCCAGTAGTATTGGTGGGCAGTCCTACAATGAGCAGTTCTTC. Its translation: CASSIGGQSYNEQFF.

CDR3 nucleotides: TGTGCCAGCATGAGAGGTAACTCCTACGAGCAGTACTTC. As protein: CASMRGNSYEQYF. The genes are TRBV27 and TRBJ2-7, with D uncertain. Trimming took 7 bases from V and 0 from J, leaving 10 bases between them. The CDR3 consists of 13 residues. The germline gives CDR1 MNHEY, CDR2 SMNVEV (reference sequence).

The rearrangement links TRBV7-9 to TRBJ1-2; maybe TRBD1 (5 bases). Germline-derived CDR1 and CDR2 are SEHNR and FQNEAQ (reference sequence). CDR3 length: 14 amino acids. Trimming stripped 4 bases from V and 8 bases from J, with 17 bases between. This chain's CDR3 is CASSSSGTHAGYTF. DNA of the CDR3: TGTGCCAGCAGCTCCTCCGGGACCCACGCGGGCTACACCTTC.